This TCR beta chain was sequenced for a study of human T cells and chemical hapten exposure. On the study more broadly: Patches that contained 0.01% DPC were applied to the upper back and read at 6 days. Small discrepancies in pooled library volume mainly accounted for the varying TCR yields per sample.

Germline loops: CDR1 MNHNY, CDR2 SVGAGI (reference sequence). The junction had 7 bases not matched to a gene; V was cut back by 7 bases and J by 8 bases. The CDR3 consists of 12 residues. The time point: pre-sensitization, week 0. The sample's treatment: therapeutic diphenylcyclopropenone sensitization with weekly scalp DPC. Blood, whole and unfractionated, served as the source for total RNA extraction. Turning to this clonotype: The antigen is unknown.

TCRdb reanalysed the RACE reads using MiXCR and keeps one entry per CDR3 protein. The table lists over 300,000 distinct CDR3 sequences, less than 6.5% of them singletons, with 2.6% in the top ten. Findings and caveats of the study: TCRs at high frequency, those above 1 in 1000, did not change with DPC sensitization.

Sequenced material: whole blood, taken in connection with sensitization to the hapten diphenylcyclopropenone (DPC). The J gene is TRBJ1-1, the V gene TRBV6-6, with TRBD1 matching 7 bases. This TCR was sampled from a woman between 50 and 59 years old with alopecia areata. Some clones in this sample may be carry-over from other donors' samples. CDR3 sequence: CASNKGAVEAFF. In DNA, the CDR3 is TGTGCCAGCAACAAGGGGGCCGTGGAAGCTTTCTTT.